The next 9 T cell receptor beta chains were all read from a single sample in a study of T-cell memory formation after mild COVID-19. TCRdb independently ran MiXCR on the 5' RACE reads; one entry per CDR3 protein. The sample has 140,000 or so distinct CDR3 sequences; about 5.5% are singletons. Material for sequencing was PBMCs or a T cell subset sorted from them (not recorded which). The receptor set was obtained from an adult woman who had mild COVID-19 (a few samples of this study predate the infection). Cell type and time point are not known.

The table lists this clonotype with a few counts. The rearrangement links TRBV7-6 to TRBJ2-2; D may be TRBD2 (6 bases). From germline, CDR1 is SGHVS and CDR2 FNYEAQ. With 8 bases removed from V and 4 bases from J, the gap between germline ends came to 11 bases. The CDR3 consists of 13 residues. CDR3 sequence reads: CASRPSATGELFF. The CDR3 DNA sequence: TGTGCCAGCCGACCTAGCGCCACCGGGGAGCTGTTTTTT.

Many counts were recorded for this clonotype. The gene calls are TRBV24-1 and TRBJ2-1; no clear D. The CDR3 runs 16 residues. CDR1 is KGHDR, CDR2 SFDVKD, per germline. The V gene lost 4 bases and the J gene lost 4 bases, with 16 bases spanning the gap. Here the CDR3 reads CATSDSSASRYNEQFF. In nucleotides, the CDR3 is TGTGCCACCAGTGACTCCTCGGCTTCCAGATACAATGAGCAGTTCTTC.

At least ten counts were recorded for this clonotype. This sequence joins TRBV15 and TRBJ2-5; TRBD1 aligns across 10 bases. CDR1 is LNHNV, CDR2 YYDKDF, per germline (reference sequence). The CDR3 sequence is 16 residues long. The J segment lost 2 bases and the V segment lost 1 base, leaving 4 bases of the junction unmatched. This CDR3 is CATSRGTGGEQETQYF. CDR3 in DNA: TGTGCCACCAGCAGAGGGACAGGGGGAGAACAAGAGACCCAGTACTTC.

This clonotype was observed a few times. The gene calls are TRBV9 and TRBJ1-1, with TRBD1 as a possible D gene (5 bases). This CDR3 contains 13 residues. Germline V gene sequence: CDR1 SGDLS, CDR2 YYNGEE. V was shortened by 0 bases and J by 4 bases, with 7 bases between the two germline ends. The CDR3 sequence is CASSVVRGTEAFF. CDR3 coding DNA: TGTGCCAGCAGCGTAGTGAGGGGCACTGAAGCTTTCTTT.

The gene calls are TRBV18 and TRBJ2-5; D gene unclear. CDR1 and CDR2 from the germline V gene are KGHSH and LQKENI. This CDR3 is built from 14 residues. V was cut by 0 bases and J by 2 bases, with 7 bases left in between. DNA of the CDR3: TGTGCCAGCTCACCACCACAGACGCAAGAGACCCAGTACTTC. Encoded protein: CASSPPQTQETQYF.

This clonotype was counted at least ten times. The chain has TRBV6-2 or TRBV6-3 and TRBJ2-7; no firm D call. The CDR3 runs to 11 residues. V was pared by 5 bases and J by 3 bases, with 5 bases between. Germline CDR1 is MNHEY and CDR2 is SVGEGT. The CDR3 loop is CASSNFYEQYF. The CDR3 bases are TGTGCCAGCAGTAACTTCTACGAGCAGTACTTC.

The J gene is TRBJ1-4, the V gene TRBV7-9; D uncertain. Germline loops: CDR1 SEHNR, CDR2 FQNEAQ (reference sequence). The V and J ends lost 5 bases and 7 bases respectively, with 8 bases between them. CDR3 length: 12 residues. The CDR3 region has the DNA TGTGCCAGCAGCCCCCCGCTTGAAAAACTGTTTTTT. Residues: CASSPPLEKLFF. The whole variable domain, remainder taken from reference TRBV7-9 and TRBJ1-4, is DTGVSQNPRHKITKRGQNVTFRCDPISEHNRLYWYRQTLGQGPEFLTYFQNEAQLEKSRLLSDRFSAERPKGSFSTLEIQRTEQGDSAMYLCASSPPLEKLFFGSGTQLSVL.

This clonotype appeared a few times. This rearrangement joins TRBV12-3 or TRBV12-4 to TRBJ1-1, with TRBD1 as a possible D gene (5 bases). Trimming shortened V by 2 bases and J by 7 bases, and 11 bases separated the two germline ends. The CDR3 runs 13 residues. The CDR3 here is CASSLWGNLEAFF. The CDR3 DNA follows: TGTGCCAGCAGTTTATGGGGGAACCTTGAAGCTTTCTTT.

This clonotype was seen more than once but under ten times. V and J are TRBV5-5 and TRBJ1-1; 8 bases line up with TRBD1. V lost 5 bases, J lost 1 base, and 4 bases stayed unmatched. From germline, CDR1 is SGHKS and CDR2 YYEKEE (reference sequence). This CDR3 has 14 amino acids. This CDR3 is CASSQGARNTEAFF. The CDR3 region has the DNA TGTGCCAGCAGTCAGGGGGCGCGGAACACTGAAGCTTTCTTT.